This TCR beta chain was sequenced during a study of shared clonotypes between healthy human individuals. Points from the study as a whole: Clonotypes that were shared across four donors made up around 5% of naive CD4 clonotypes.

Clones were sequenced by immunoSEQ multiplex PCR, and TCRdb holds only the in-frame ones, with some missing. In the table there are around 2,000,000 clones, 85% to 95% of which are singletons. The table lists this clone with a count of one. No antigen is known for it. This may come from a read error, since a much larger clone is one base off. The CDR3 sequence is 15 residues long. Per germline, CDR1 MGHDK and CDR2 SYGVNS. The ends lost 5 bases at V and 0 bases at J; junction bases unmatched: 4. The specimen sequenced was naive CD4+ T cells sorted from blood. Subset defined: CD45RA+ positively selected. The chain couples TRBV25-1 to TRBJ1-1; 9 bases fit TRBD1. The origin of this receptor is a man aged 18 to 29 in good health. CDR3 loop: CASSLRTGVNTEAFF. The CDR3 coding sequence is TGTGCCAGCAGTTTACGGACAGGGGTGAACACTGAAGCTTTCTTT. Full variable domain (outside the CDR3, taken from reference TRBV25-1 and TRBJ1-1): EADIYQTPRYLVIGTGKKITLECSQTMGHDKMYWYQQDPGMELHLIHYSYGVNSTEKGDLSSESTVSRIRTEHFPLTLESARPSHTSQYLCASSLRTGVNTEAFFGQGTRLTVV.